This T cell receptor (beta chain) was found in a study of blood T cell repertoires in COVID-19. Across the whole study: Acute and convalescent COVID-19 specimens originated in the United States, Italy and Spain. Sample material is recorded as cDNA or gDNA derived from T cells, B-cell-depleted T cells, or PBMCs.

Germline lookup yields CDR1 SEHNR and CDR2 FQNEAQ (reference sequence). Trimming removed 1 base from V and 5 bases from J, with 6 bases in between. This CDR3 has 12 amino acids. Residents of about two dozen US areas, aged roughly 18 to 89 years, made up the participants. A COVID-19 case had been met by exposed participants during the 2 weeks before study entry. Using immunoSEQ multiplex PCR, the repertoire was profiled, and TCRdb retains in-frame clones only, with some absent. The data contain some 150,000 clones, 84% of them seen just once; the ten biggest clones take up roughly 5.5%. Sequencing used PBMCs or T cells enriched from blood (not recorded which). This clonotype originated in a woman between 50 and 59 years old who had been exposed to COVID-19. The chain uses TRBV7-9 and TRBJ2-7; D not resolved. Here the CDR3 reads CASSLDPDEQYF. The DNA for the CDR3 is TGTGCCAGCAGCTTAGACCCGGACGAGCAGTACTTC.